This TCR beta chain stems from a study of blood T cell repertoires in COVID-19. Overall study context: T cells, B-cell-depleted T cells, or PBMCs supplied cDNA or gDNA.

Sequenced by immunoSEQ multiplex PCR; TCRdb stores in-frame clones only, minus some. Here the sample spans roughly 280,000 clones, approximately 86% being singletons. This clonotype originated in a woman in her fifties or sixties who had recovered from COVID-19. What was sequenced was peripheral blood.

CDR3 sequence (DNA): TGTGCCAGCAGCCTTGGACAGAACTATGGCTACACCTTC. Protein product: CASSLGQNYGYTF. V is TRBV3-1 (or the pseudogene TRBV3-2) and J is TRBJ1-2; TRBD1 might be the D (6 bases). Germline loops: CDR1 LGHDT, CDR2 YNNKEL (reference sequence). V lost 4 bases to trimming and J lost 2 bases, with 8 bases between them. This CDR3 comprises 13 residues.